This T cell receptor beta chain was captured by sequencing in a study of blood T cell repertoires in COVID-19. For the study at large: The samples span acute and convalescent COVID-19 from the United States, Italy and Spain. From T cells, B-cell-depleted T cells, or PBMCs came the material, which was cDNA or gDNA.

In the original analysis: Scientists estimated how many nucleated cells there were by amplifying reference gene primers. Method: immunoSEQ multiplex PCR; TCRdb's copy keeps in-frame clones and lacks some. That table furnishes V, J and clone size, whereas the DNA furnished D and trimming. This sample has fewer than 85,000 clones, with 82% found just once. Germline V gene sequence: CDR1 MNHEY, CDR2 SVGAGI. The CDR3 totals 14 residues. Trimming pared 2 bases from V and 2 bases from J, leaving 7 bases between. The chain employs TRBV6-5 and TRBJ1-5; D remains ambiguous. Sequenced sample: peripheral blood. The TCR was taken from a human donor in a cohort sampled during active COVID-19. CDR3 in DNA: TGTGCCAGCAGTTACAGACAAGGCAATCAGCCCCAGCATTTT. Residues: CASSYRQGNQPQHF.